Listed here is a single TCR beta chain. This entry comes from a study of blood T cell repertoires in COVID-19. The overall study: Sites in the United States, Italy and Spain provided acute and convalescent COVID-19 samples. PBMCs, B-cell-depleted T cells, or T cells provided the cDNA or gDNA that made up the material.

In the original workflow: Cell counts per sample came from amplifying reference gene primers. Generated by immunoSEQ multiplex PCR, the TCRdb table keeps only in-frame clones and is missing some. D and trimming were read from the DNA, whereas the V and J calls and clone size are those reported in that table. The repertoire holds more than 80,000 clones, with around 82% as singletons. This CDR3 contains 12 residues. V was clipped by 2 bases and J by 6 bases, with 6 bases between them. Germline V CDR1 and CDR2: SGHTA, FQGNSA. The sample comprised peripheral blood. The sequence came from a man between 50 and 59 years old with active or convalescent COVID-19. The V call is TRBV7-2, the J call TRBJ2-3; D not resolved. CDR3 nucleotide sequence: TGTGCCAGCAGCTTACGAGCCGATACGCAGTATTTT. Translating gives CASSLRADTQYF.